These 23 T cell receptor beta chains were all obtained from the same sample, sequenced in a study of blood T cell repertoires in COVID-19. The repertoire was sequenced with immunoSEQ multiplex PCR; TCRdb's copy has only in-frame clones and lacks some. The data show 140,000 or so clones, about three quarters seen once. The sequenced material came from peripheral blood. The receptors were sampled from a woman aged 55-69 years with acute or convalescent COVID-19.

The gene calls are TRBV3-1 (or the pseudogene TRBV3-2) and TRBJ2-1; D is perhaps TRBD1 (5 bases). Trimming took 3 bases from V and 3 from J, leaving 6 bases between them. The germline V gene encodes CDR1 LGHDT and CDR2 YNNKEL (reference sequence). This CDR3 has 13 amino acids. CDR3 in amino acids: CASSHQGYNEQFF. CDR3 sequence (DNA): TGTGCCAGCAGCCACCAGGGCTACAATGAGCAGTTCTTC.

The J gene is TRBJ2-3, the V gene TRBV27; no definite D call. The CDR3 consists of 15 residues. Per the germline V gene, CDR1 is MNHEY and CDR2 is SMNVEV (reference sequence). V shed 4 bases and J shed 1 base, with 12 bases lying between them. CDR3 bases: TGTGCCAGCAGTTCAGGTGGCAGACGCACAGATACGCAGTATTTT. Amino acids: CASSSGGRRTDTQYF.

The rearrangement uses TRBV23-1 and TRBJ1-5; 10 nucleotides match TRBD1. TRBV23-1 is an ORF; its function is uncertain. The CDR3 totals 15 residues. With V trimmed by 3 bases and J by 4 bases, 3 bases remained unmatched. CDR3 region: CASSHPGQGNQPQHF. Written as DNA, the CDR3 is TGCGCCAGCAGTCATCCGGGACAGGGGAATCAGCCCCAGCATTTT.

This chain links TRBV4-1 with TRBJ2-7, with 7 bases aligning to TRBD2. The V and J ends lost 0 bases and 3 bases, in that order; junction bases with no gene match: 8. Germline assignment: CDR1 MGHRA and CDR2 YSYEKL. The CDR3 has 16 amino acids. CDR3 sequence (DNA): TGCGCCAGCAGCCAAGAATGGGCTAGCGGCTACTACGAGCAGTACTTC. Protein product: CASSQEWASGYYEQYF.

The chain recombines TRBV5-1 with TRBJ2-7; no clear D. Germline V gene lookup returns CDR1 SGHRS and CDR2 YFSETQ. This CDR3 has 15 residues. V lost 1 base and J lost 5, with 16 bases in between. CDR3 sequence: CASSLFLGGQDEQYF. CDR3 nucleotides: TGCGCCAGCAGCTTGTTTCTTGGTGGCCAGGACGAGCAGTACTTC.

This clone has a count of ten or more. The chain joins TRBV7-6 to TRBJ2-3, with a possible D match to TRBD2 (5 bases). The CDR3 is made up of 15 amino acids. Germline CDR1 and CDR2: SGHVS and FNYEAQ. V was shortened by 2 bases and J by 0 bases, with 9 bases between the two germline ends. CDR3 DNA sequence: TGTGCCAGCAGCTTAAGGTGGACTAGCACAGATACGCAGTATTTT. Its translation is CASSLRWTSTDTQYF.

The V and J genes are TRBV9 and TRBJ2-1; TRBD2 matches 8 bases. CDR3 length: 15 amino acids. V lost 4 bases to trimming and J lost 4 bases; unmatched junction nucleotides: 7. Germline V lookup: CDR1 SGDLS, CDR2 YYNGEE. The CDR3 DNA is TGTGCCAGCAGCCTTGATAGCGGGACTTACAATGAGCAGTTCTTC. This codes for CASSLDSGTYNEQFF.

This clone has more than one count but fewer than ten. The chain links TRBV11-2 to TRBJ1-5, with 9 bases lining up with TRBD1. Germline CDR1 is SGHAT and CDR2 is FQNNGV. V was pared by 3 bases and J by 1 base, with 1 base of the junction left unmatched. CDR3 length: 15 residues. The CDR3 region has the DNA TGTGCCAGCAGCTTCGGGACAGGGAGCAATCAGCCCCAGCATTTT. This codes for CASSFGTGSNQPQHF.

This clone was recorded only once. The chain recombines TRBV18 with TRBJ2-6, with TRBD2 matching 8 bases. V dropped 4 bases and J dropped 4; count of bases not matched to a gene: 18. CDR1 and CDR2 (germline): KGHSH, LQKENI. The CDR3 sequence is 20 residues long. CDR3 bases: TGTGCCAGCTCACGAAGAACCGGCACTAGCGGTTATGCGGGGGCCAACGTCCTGACTTTC. Protein product: CASSRRTGTSGYAGANVLTF.

The chain couples TRBV5-1 to TRBJ2-5, with D maybe TRBD1 (6 bases). The CDR3 spans 14 residues. The V gene lost 5 bases and the J gene lost 5 bases, with 16 bases spanning the gap. Germline CDR1 SGHRS, CDR2 YFSETQ. The DNA of the CDR3 is TGCGCCAGCAGTAAAACCAGGGGAGAGGAGACCCAGTACTTC. It encodes CASSKTRGEETQYF. The full variable domain, rest sourced from reference TRBV5-1 and TRBJ2-5, is KAGVTQTPRYLIKTRGQQVTLSCSPISGHRSVSWYQQTPGQGLQFLFEYFSETQRNKGNFPGRFSGRQFSNSRSEMNVSTLELGDSALYLCASSKTRGEETQYFGPGTRLLVL.

This rearrangement joins TRBV5-4 to TRBJ2-1, with TRBD2 matching over 7 bases. This CDR3 spans 13 amino acids. The germline gives CDR1 SGHNT, CDR2 YYREEE (reference sequence). J was trimmed by 7 bases and V by 1 base; bases with no gene match: 2. CDR3 sequence: CASSLLAANEQFF. CDR3 DNA: TGTGCCAGCAGCTTGCTAGCGGCGAATGAGCAGTTCTTC.

This clone was found once. The V gene is TRBV29-1, the J gene TRBJ2-5, with 7 bases that match TRBD1. CDR1 is SQVTM and CDR2 is ANQGSEA in the germline V gene. This CDR3 is 11 amino acids long. V dropped 7 bases and J dropped 7; count of bases not matched to a gene: 6. For the CDR3, the DNA is TGCAGCGCTGACTCAGGGGGGACCCAGTACTTC. Protein: CSADSGGTQYF.

In its sample, this clone was seen a few times. This chain connects TRBV6-4 to TRBJ2-2; D perhaps matches TRBD2 (5 bases). There are 15 residues in the CDR3. V was pared by 0 bases and J by 4 bases, with 9 bases between. CDR1 MRHNA and CDR2 SNTAGT come from the germline V gene. The CDR3 nucleotides are TGTGCCAGCAGTGACTCGAGGGTTAGCACCGGGGAGCTGTTTTTT. Its translation is CASSDSRVSTGELFF.

This clone was seen a few times. This chain uses TRBV5-1 with TRBJ2-7; 10 bases map to TRBD2. V was clipped by 0 bases and J by 6 bases; unmatched bases: 6. There are 15 residues in the CDR3. Germline V lookup: CDR1 SGHRS, CDR2 YFSETQ. The chain's CDR3 is CASSLASSGSSEQYF. For the CDR3, the DNA is TGCGCCAGCAGCTTGGCGTCTAGCGGGAGCAGCGAGCAGTACTTC.

The CDR3 nucleotides read TGTGCCAGCAGCGTAGGGGCGGGAACCTCCTACGAGCAGTACTTC. Its protein is CASSVGAGTSYEQYF. This sequence joins TRBV9 and TRBJ2-7, with D possibly matching TRBD2 (6 bases). V shed 0 bases and J shed 0 bases, with 10 bases lying between them. The length of the CDR3 is 15 residues. CDR1 SGDLS and CDR2 YYNGEE come from the germline V gene.

The sample holds one count of this clone. The CDR3 is CASSLRAGDSTDTQYF. CDR3 nucleotide sequence: TGTGCCAGCAGTTTAAGAGCGGGAGATAGCACAGATACGCAGTATTTT. The J gene is TRBJ2-3, the V gene TRBV28, with 8 positions matching TRBD2. CDR1 MDHEN and CDR2 SYDVKM come from the germline V gene. V was clipped by 2 bases and J by 0 bases; unmatched bases: 4. CDR3 length: 16 residues.

This clone has a handful of counts. This chain uses TRBV7-6 with TRBJ1-2, with D unclear. The CDR3 spans 16 residues. Per germline, CDR1 SGHVS and CDR2 FNYEAQ. Deletions cut 0 bases from V and 9 bases from J, with 20 bases between. CDR3 bases: TGTGCCAGCAGCTTAGCTCGTCGGTCCTCGCCGGAGAGCTACACCTTC. This codes for CASSLARRSSPESYTF.

V is TRBV30 and J is TRBJ1-2, with TRBD1 as a possible D gene (5 bases). The CDR3 has 14 amino acids. The V end lost 0 bases, the J end lost 7 bases, and 15 bases lay between the germline ends. CDR1 is GTSNPN, CDR2 SVGIG, per germline (reference sequence). The CDR3 loop is CAWSVLRGVSGYTF. In DNA form, the CDR3 reads TGTGCCTGGAGTGTATTGCGGGGGGTGAGTGGCTACACCTTC.

The V and J genes are TRBV28 and TRBJ1-4; no reliable D call. With 2 bases removed from V and 4 bases from J, the gap between germline ends came to 8 bases. The germline V gene encodes CDR1 MDHEN and CDR2 SYDVKM. This CDR3 contains 14 residues. The CDR3: CASSLGRFNEKLFF. CDR3 sequence (DNA): TGTGCCAGCAGTTTAGGGCGTTTTAATGAAAAACTGTTTTTT. Drawing the rest from reference TRBV28 and TRBJ1-4, the complete variable domain is DVKVTQSSRYLVKRTGEKVFLECVQDMDHENMFWYRQDPGLGLRLIYFSYDVKMKEKGDIPEGYSVSREKKERFSLILESASTNQTSMYLCASSLGRFNEKLFFGSGTQLSVL.

This clone was observed a few times. This chain connects TRBV28 to TRBJ1-5; 7 nucleotides line up with TRBD1. Germline-derived CDR1 and CDR2 are MDHEN and SYDVKM. This CDR3 spans 16 amino acids. V lost 0 bases, J lost 3 bases, and 5 bases stayed unmatched. The CDR3 region has the DNA TGTGCCAGCAGTTTATGGGCAGGGGGGAACAATCAGCCCCAGCATTTT. This translates into CASSLWAGGNNQPQHF.

The rearrangement joins TRBV25-1 to TRBJ1-6; weak D call: TRBD1 (5 bases). The CDR3 contains 15 residues. The V gene lost 1 base and the J gene lost 4 bases, with 8 bases spanning the gap. From germline, CDR1 is MGHDK and CDR2 SYGVNS. CDR3 nucleotide sequence: TGTGCCAGCAGTGAATCGACAGTGTATAATTCACCCCTCCACTTT. Residues: CASSESTVYNSPLHF.

Only a few counts were recorded for this clone. The chain has TRBV5-6 and TRBJ1-3; D is perhaps TRBD1 (6 bases). This CDR3 has 16 residues. V shed 1 base and J shed 0 bases, with 11 bases lying between them. Per the germline V gene, CDR1 is SGHDT and CDR2 is YYEEEE. The CDR3 sequence: CASSLKLQGSGNTIYF. CDR3 in DNA: TGTGCCAGCAGCTTGAAACTACAGGGCTCTGGAAACACCATATATTTT.

The J gene is TRBJ2-7, the V gene TRBV5-1; 10 bases are a match to TRBD2. Germline assignment: CDR1 SGHRS and CDR2 YFSETQ. The CDR3 is made up of 18 amino acids. J gave up 7 bases and V 6 bases, and 22 bases lay outside the gene matches. The CDR3 DNA reads TGCGCCAGCAACCGACTGCCTTTATCAACTAGCGGGACGGGAGAGCAGTACTTC. Amino acid sequence: CASNRLPLSTSGTGEQYF.